One T cell receptor beta chain is described in this entry. This CDR3 has 15 residues. V was clipped by 0 bases and J by 8 bases; unmatched bases: 5. Looked up from germline, CDR1 is GTSNPN and CDR2 is SVGIG (reference sequence). This sample is part of a study of chemoradiotherapy in HPV16-positive cancers. Overall study: Candidate HPV-specific clones and shared TCR motifs came from two HPV16-positive patients.

TCRdb keeps only in-frame clones here, not all; method: immunoSEQ multiplex PCR. Seen here are 850 to 1,000 clones, about four fifths observed once, and the top ten hold about 5%. This TCR was sampled from a human donor with HPV-associated anogenital cancer. V usage is TRBV30 and J usage is TRBJ2-3; 13 positions match TRBD2. Specimen: tumor tissue, collected from a patient who underwent chemoradiotherapy. The chain's CDR3 is CAWSVLAGGQGTQYF. CDR3 DNA sequence: TGTGCCTGGAGTGTACTAGCGGGGGGGCAGGGTACGCAGTATTTT.